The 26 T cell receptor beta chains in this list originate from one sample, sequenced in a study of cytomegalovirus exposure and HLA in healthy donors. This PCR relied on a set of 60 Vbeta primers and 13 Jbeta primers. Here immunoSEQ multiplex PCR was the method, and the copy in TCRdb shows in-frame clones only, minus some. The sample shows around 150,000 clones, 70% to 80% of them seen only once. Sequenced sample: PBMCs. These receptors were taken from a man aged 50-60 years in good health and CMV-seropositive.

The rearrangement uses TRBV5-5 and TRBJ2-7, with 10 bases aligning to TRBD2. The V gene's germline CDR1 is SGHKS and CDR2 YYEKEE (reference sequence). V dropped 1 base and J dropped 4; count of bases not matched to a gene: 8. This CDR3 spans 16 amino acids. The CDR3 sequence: CASSLFGTSVQYEQYF. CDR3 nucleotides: TGTGCCAGCAGCTTGTTCGGGACTAGCGTTCAGTACGAGCAGTACTTC. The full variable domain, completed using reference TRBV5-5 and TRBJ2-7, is DAGVTQSPTHLIKTRGQQVTLRCSPISGHKSVSWYQQVLGQGPQFIFQYYEKEERGRGNFPDRFSARQFPNYSSELNVNALLLGDSALYLCASSLFGTSVQYEQYFGPGTRLTVT.

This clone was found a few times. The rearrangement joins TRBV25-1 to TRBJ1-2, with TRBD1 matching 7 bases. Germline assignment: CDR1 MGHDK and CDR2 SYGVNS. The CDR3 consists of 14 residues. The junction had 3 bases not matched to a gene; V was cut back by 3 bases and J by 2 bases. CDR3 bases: TGTGCCAGCAGTGAGGGGGGACAGAACTATGGCTACACCTTC. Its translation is CASSEGGQNYGYTF.

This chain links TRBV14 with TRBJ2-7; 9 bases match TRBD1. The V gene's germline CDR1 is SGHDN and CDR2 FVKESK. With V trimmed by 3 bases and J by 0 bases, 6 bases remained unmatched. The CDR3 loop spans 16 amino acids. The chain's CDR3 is CASSHGQGKGSYEQYF. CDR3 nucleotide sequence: TGTGCCAGCAGCCACGGACAGGGGAAGGGCTCCTACGAGCAGTACTTC. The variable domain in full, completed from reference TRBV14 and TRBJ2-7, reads EAGVTQFPSHSVIEKGQTVTLRCDPISGHDNLYWYRRVMGKEIKFLLHFVKESKQDESGMPNNRFLAERTGGTYSTLKVQPAELEDSGVYFCASSHGQGKGSYEQYFGPGTRLTVT.

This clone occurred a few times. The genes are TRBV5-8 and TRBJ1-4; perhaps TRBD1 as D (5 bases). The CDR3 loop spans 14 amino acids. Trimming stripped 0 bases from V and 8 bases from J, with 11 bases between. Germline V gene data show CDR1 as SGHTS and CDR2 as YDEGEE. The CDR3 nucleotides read TGTGCCAGCAGCTTGGTTGGAGGGACCGAAAAACTGTTTTTT. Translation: CASSLVGGTEKLFF.

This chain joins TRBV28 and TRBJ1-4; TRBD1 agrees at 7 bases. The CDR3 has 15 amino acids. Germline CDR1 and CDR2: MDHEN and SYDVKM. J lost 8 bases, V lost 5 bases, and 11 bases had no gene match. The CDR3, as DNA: TGTGCCAGCAGTGGAGCCGAGGGGGCAGGAGAAAAACTGTTTTTT. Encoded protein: CASSGAEGAGEKLFF.

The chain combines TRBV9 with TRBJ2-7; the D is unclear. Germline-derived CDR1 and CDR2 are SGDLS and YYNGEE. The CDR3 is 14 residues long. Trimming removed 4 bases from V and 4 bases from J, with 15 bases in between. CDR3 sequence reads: CASSPIPSSYEQYF. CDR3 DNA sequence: TGTGCCAGCAGCCCGATTCCCTCGAGTTACGAGCAGTACTTC.

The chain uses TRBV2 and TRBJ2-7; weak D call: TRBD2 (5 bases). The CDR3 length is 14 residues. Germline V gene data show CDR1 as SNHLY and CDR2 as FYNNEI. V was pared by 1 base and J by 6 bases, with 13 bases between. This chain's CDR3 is CASSEGGFDCEQYF. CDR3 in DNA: TGTGCCAGCAGTGAAGGAGGGTTTGACTGCGAGCAGTACTTC.

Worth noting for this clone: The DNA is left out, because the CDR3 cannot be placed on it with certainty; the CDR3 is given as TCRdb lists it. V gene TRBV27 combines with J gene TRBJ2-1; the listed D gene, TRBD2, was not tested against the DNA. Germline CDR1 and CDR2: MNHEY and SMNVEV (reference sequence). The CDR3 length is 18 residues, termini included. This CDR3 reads CASSFGDGTSGRADPPFF.

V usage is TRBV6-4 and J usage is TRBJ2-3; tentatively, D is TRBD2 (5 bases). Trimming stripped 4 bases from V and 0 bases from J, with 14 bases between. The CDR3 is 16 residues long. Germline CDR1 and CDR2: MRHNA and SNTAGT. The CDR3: CASSGFWTGSTDTQYF. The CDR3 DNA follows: TGTGCCAGCAGTGGGTTTTGGACGGGAAGCACAGATACGCAGTATTTT.

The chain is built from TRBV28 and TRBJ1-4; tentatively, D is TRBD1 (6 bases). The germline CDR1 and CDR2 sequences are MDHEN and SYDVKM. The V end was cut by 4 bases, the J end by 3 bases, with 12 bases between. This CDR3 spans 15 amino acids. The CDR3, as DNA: TGTGCCAGCAGTTGGGGTTACAGGGCTAATGAAAAACTGTTTTTT. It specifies CASSWGYRANEKLFF.

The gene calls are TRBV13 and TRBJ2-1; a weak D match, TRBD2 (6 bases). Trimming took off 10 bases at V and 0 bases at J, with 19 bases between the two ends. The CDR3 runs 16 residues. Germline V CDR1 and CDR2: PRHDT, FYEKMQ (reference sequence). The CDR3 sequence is CATSGSGARSYNEQFF. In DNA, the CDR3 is TGTGCCACCTCCGGGTCGGGAGCCCGCTCCTACAATGAGCAGTTCTTC. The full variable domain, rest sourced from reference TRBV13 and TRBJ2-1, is AAGVIQSPRHLIKEKRETATLKCYPIPRHDTVYWYQQGPGQDPQFLISFYEKMQSDKGSIPDRFSAQQFSDYHSELNMSSLELGDSALYFCATSGSGARSYNEQFFGPGTRLTVL.

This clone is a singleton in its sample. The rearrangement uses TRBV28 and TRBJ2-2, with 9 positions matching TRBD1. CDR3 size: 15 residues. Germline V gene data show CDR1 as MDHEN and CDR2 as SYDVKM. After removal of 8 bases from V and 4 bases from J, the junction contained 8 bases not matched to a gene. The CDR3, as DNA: TGTGCCAGCGTTACCGGGACAGGGCGCACCGGGGAGCTGTTTTTT. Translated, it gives CASVTGTGRTGELFF.

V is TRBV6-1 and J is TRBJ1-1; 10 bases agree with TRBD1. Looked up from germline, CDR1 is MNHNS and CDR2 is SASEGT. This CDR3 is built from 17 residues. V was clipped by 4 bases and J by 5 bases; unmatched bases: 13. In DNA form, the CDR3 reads TGTGCCAGCAGTGCACATTCTACGGACAGGGGGAAAACTGAAGCTTTCTTT. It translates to CASSAHSTDRGKTEAFF.

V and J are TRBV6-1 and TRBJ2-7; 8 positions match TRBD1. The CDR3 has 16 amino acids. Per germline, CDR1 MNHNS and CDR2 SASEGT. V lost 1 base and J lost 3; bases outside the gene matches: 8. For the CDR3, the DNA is TGTGCCAGCAGTGAAGGGGGTTGGACAGGGATCTACGAGCAGTACTTC. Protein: CASSEGGWTGIYEQYF.

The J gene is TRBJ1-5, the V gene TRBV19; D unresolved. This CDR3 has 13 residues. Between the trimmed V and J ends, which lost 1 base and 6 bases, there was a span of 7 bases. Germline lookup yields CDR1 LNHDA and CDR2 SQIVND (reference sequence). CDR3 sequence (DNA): TGTGCCAGTAGTATAGCGGTGAGTCAGCCCCAGCATTTT. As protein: CASSIAVSQPQHF.

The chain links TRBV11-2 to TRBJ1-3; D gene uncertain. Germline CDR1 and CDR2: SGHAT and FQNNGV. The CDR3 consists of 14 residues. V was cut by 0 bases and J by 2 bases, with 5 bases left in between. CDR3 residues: CASSLDPAGNTIYF. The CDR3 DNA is TGTGCCAGCAGCTTAGATCCGGCTGGAAACACCATATATTTT.

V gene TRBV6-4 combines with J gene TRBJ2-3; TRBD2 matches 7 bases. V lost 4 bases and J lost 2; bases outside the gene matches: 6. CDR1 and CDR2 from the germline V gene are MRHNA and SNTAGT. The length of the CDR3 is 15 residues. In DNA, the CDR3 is TGTGCCAGCAGTGCCACTAGCGACAACACAGATACGCAGTATTTT. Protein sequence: CASSATSDNTDTQYF.

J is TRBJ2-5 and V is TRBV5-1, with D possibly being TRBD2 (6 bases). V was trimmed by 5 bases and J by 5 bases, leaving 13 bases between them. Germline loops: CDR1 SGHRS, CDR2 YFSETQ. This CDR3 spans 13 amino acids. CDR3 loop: CASRATSSETQYF. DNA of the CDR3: TGCGCCAGCAGGGCGACTAGTTCTGAGACCCAGTACTTC.

CDR3 nucleotide sequence: TGTGCCAGCATGAGAGAGAACTATGGCTACACCTTC. This encodes CASMRENYGYTF. The rearrangement uses TRBV2 and TRBJ1-2; D unresolved. The CDR3 loop spans 12 amino acids. The V and J ends lost 7 bases and 2 bases respectively, with 8 bases between them. Germline values: CDR1 SNHLY, CDR2 FYNNEI.

In DNA, the CDR3 is TGTGCCAGCATCTTCGGGGGGAATAAGGATGAGCAGTTCTTC. Amino acid sequence: CASIFGGNKDEQFF. The chain employs TRBV6-1 and TRBJ2-1; TRBD2 matches 7 bases. The germline gives CDR1 MNHNS, CDR2 SASEGT. The trim removed 7 bases at V and 8 bases at J, leaving 11 bases unmatched. The CDR3 extends over 14 amino acids.

The CDR3 DNA is TGTGCCAGCAGTTTTAGCGGCAGCTCCTATAATTCACCCCTCCACTTT. It is translated as CASSFSGSSYNSPLHF. This sequence joins TRBV28 and TRBJ1-6, with D unresolved. The CDR3 is 16 amino acids. V was pared by 3 bases and J by 0 bases, with 9 bases between. CDR1 is MDHEN and CDR2 is SYDVKM in the germline V gene.

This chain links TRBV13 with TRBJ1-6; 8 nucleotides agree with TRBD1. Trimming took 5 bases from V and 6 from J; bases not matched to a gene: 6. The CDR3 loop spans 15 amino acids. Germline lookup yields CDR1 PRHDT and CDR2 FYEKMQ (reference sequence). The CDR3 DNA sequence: TGTGCCAGCAGCGAGAGGACAGGGCTTAATTCACCCCTCCACTTT. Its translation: CASSERTGLNSPLHF.

DNA of the CDR3: TGCGCCAGCATATCGGACAATGGAAACACCATATATTTT. This translates into CASISDNGNTIYF. The chain recombines TRBV5-1 with TRBJ1-3, with a possible D match to TRBD1 (5 bases). Trimming removed 6 bases from V and 3 bases from J, with 10 bases in between. The CDR3 spans 13 residues. The germline CDR1 and CDR2 sequences are SGHRS and YFSETQ.

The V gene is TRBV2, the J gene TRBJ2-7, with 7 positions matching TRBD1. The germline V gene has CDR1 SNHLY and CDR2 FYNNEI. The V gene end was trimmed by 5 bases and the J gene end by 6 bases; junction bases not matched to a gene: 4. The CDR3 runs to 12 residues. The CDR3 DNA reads TGTGCCAGCAGTTCCGGGACAGCCGAGCAGTACTTC. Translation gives CASSSGTAEQYF.

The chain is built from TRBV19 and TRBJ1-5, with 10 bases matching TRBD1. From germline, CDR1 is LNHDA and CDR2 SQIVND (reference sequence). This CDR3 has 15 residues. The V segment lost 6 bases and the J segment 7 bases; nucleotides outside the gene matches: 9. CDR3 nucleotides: TGTGCCAGTAGCCCGACAGGGGGCACGGTCCAGCCCCAGCATTTT. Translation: CASSPTGGTVQPQHF.

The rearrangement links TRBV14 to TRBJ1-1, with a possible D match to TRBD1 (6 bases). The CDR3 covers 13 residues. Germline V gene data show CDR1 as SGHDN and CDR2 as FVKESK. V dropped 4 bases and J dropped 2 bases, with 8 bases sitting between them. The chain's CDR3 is CASSRQVNTEAFF. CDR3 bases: TGTGCCAGCAGCCGACAGGTCAACACTGAAGCTTTCTTT.